These 20 T cell receptor beta chains came from one sample sequenced in a study of T cell repertoires in cytomegalovirus infection. TCRdb analysed the reads with MiXCR anew, one entry per CDR3 protein. The sample records fewer than 400,000 distinct CDR3 sequences, 15% to 20% being singletons. The sequenced sample was PBMCs. Receptor source: a human donor in good health (CMV status not recorded). Some clones in this sample may be carry-over from other donors' samples.

This clonotype came up a few times. This chain uses TRBV6-1 with TRBJ1-1; D is ambiguous. The CDR3 sequence is 13 residues long. The V end was cut by 7 bases, the J end by 1 base, with 10 bases between. The germline CDR1 and CDR2 sequences are MNHNS and SASEGT. The CDR3 spells CASMISRNTEAFF. CDR3 DNA sequence: TGTGCCAGCATGATTTCTAGGAACACTGAAGCTTTCTTT.

This clonotype was found many times. This chain uses TRBV7-6 with TRBJ2-2; D is perhaps TRBD2 (6 bases). The length of the CDR3 is 14 residues. V lost 8 bases and J 4 bases, leaving 14 bases between the germline ends. Germline lookup yields CDR1 SGHVS and CDR2 FNYEAQ. CDR3 nucleotide sequence: TGTGCCAGCGGAGAGTCGCGGGGCACCGGGGAGCTGTTTTTT. Translated, it gives CASGESRGTGELFF.

Points on this clonotype: This may arise from a read error, as a much more abundant clone is one base away. The chain joins TRBV11-2 to TRBJ1-2, with D possibly matching TRBD1 (5 bases). Germline-derived CDR1 and CDR2 are SGHAT and FQNNGV. CDR3 size: 13 residues. Trimming pared 5 bases from V and 4 bases from J, leaving 11 bases between. Here the CDR3 DNA reads TGTGCCAGCAGCCGGGGCATGATCTATGGCTACACCTTC. Translated, it gives CASSRGMIYGYTF.

The rearrangement joins TRBV7-6 to TRBJ1-1; D unclear. Trimming took 1 base from V and 0 from J, leaving 9 bases between them. Germline V CDR1 and CDR2: SGHVS, FNYEAQ. The CDR3 is 15 residues long. The CDR3 reads CASSLVGSVNTEAFF. CDR3 nucleotides: TGTGCCAGCAGCTTAGTGGGTTCGGTGAACACTGAAGCTTTCTTT.

The rearrangement links TRBV2 to TRBJ2-7; D gene unclear. Looked up from germline, CDR1 is SNHLY and CDR2 is FYNNEI. V lost 8 bases and J lost 5, with 4 bases in between. This CDR3 region has 9 residues. This chain's CDR3 is CASGNEQYF. The CDR3 DNA sequence: TGTGCCAGCGGGAACGAGCAGTACTTC.

Many counts were recorded for this clonotype. The rearrangement links TRBV7-2 to TRBJ2-1, with no clear D. This CDR3 has 16 amino acids. Looked up from germline, CDR1 is SGHTA and CDR2 is FQGNSA. The ends were cut back, 1 base at V and 0 bases at J, with 10 bases in the middle. DNA of the CDR3: TGTGCCAGCAGCTTAGTGGCAGGCCTCTCCTACAATGAGCAGTTCTTC. Translating gives CASSLVAGLSYNEQFF.

This clonotype was recorded at least ten times. The chain uses TRBV19 and TRBJ2-1; TRBD1 aligns across 8 bases. The CDR3 consists of 14 residues. V lost 5 bases to trimming and J lost 7 bases; unmatched junction nucleotides: 7. Looked up from germline, CDR1 is LNHDA and CDR2 is SQIVND (reference sequence). CDR3 sequence reads: CASSPRDRLNEQFF. CDR3 in DNA: TGTGCCAGTAGTCCACGGGACAGGTTGAATGAGCAGTTCTTC.

The rearrangement links TRBV28 to TRBJ2-3, with D perhaps TRBD1 (5 bases). V was cut by 2 bases and J by 5 bases, with 14 bases left in between. Germline CDR1 MDHEN, CDR2 SYDVKM. The CDR3 extends over 15 amino acids. The CDR3 sequence is CASSLALGPGDTQYF. The CDR3 DNA is TGTGCCAGCAGTTTAGCCCTGGGGCCCGGAGATACGCAGTATTTT. Complete variable domain (other parts from reference TRBV28 and TRBJ2-3): DVKVTQSSRYLVKRTGEKVFLECVQDMDHENMFWYRQDPGLGLRLIYFSYDVKMKEKGDIPEGYSVSREKKERFSLILESASTNQTSMYLCASSLALGPGDTQYFGPGTRLTVL.

The sample holds many counts of this clonotype. The V gene is TRBV2, the J gene TRBJ1-1; D gene unclear. The germline V gene encodes CDR1 SNHLY and CDR2 FYNNEI. This CDR3 contains 16 residues. Trimming cost V 2 bases and J 1 base, with 14 bases left between them. The CDR3: CASSENWGGGNTEAFF. The CDR3, as DNA: TGTGCCAGCAGTGAAAACTGGGGAGGAGGGAACACTGAAGCTTTCTTT.

Regarding this clonotype: This may arise from a read error, as a much more abundant clone is one base away. V usage is TRBV12-5 and J usage is TRBJ2-7; no firm D call. Per germline, CDR1 LGHNT and CDR2 FRNRAP. V lost 6 bases and J 6 bases, leaving 15 bases between the germline ends. This CDR3 is 13 amino acids long. The CDR3 DNA is TGTGCTAGTGGACTGGACCCGTCCGGCGAGCAGTACTTC. This gives the protein CASGLDPSGEQYF.

A few counts support this clonotype. The gene calls are TRBV20-1 and TRBJ2-5; D is unresolved. CDR3 length equals 13 residues. Trimming shortened V by 1 base and J by 5 bases, and 11 bases separated the two germline ends. The germline V gene encodes CDR1 DFQATT and CDR2 SNEGSKA (reference sequence). CDR3: CSARGPTRETQYF. DNA of the CDR3: TGCAGTGCTAGAGGGCCCACCCGGGAGACCCAGTACTTC.

This clonotype was detected only once. The chain joins TRBV6-2 or TRBV6-3 to TRBJ1-1; TRBD1 might be the D (6 bases). Germline CDR1 reads MNHEY; CDR2 reads SVGEGT. The CDR3 consists of 13 residues. Trimming cost V 8 bases and J 10 bases, with 20 bases left between them. The CDR3 sequence is CASGQQGGSIAFF. The CDR3 DNA reads as TGTGCCAGCGGTCAGCAAGGGGGTTCTATAGCTTTCTTT.

This clonotype turned up a few times. No conserved phenylalanine or tryptophan is present at the end of the CDR3, so a read error is the likely explanation. It is unclear where the CDR3 begins or ends on the DNA, so no DNA is shown, and the CDR3 is as TCRdb lists it. J is TRBJ2-7 and V is TRBV6-2 or TRBV6-3; TRBD2 is the table's D call, not checked against the DNA. The length of the CDR3 is 12 amino acids, counting both ends. Germline CDR1 MNHEY, CDR2 SVGEGT. The CDR3 region is CASSNSGSGISL.

This clonotype was recorded at least ten times. The J gene is TRBJ2-5, the V gene TRBV7-8; D might be TRBD2 (5 bases). V lost 4 bases, J lost 5 bases, and 17 bases lay in between. The CDR3 has 15 amino acids. From germline, CDR1 is SGHVS and CDR2 FQNEAQ. The CDR3: CASSSSRRSGETQYF. The CDR3 DNA reads as TGTGCCAGCAGCTCCTCTAGGAGGTCGGGTGAGACCCAGTACTTC.

The chain links TRBV29-1 to TRBJ1-2; D is undetermined. Trimming took 6 bases from V and 0 from J, leaving 11 bases between them. The CDR3 has 13 residues. CDR1 is SQVTM and CDR2 is ANQGSEA in the germline V gene. The CDR3 here is CSVGDTSNYGYTF. The CDR3 DNA is TGCAGCGTCGGAGACACATCTAACTATGGCTACACCTTC. Full variable domain (missing parts from reference TRBV29-1 and TRBJ1-2): SAVISQKPSRDICQRGTSLTIQCQVDSQVTMMFWYRQQPGQSLTLIATANQGSEATYESGFVIDKFPISRPNLTFSTLTVSNMSPEDSSIYLCSVGDTSNYGYTFGSGTRLTVV.

The sample holds many counts of this clonotype. This sequence joins TRBV12-3 or TRBV12-4 and TRBJ1-2; 11 bases line up with TRBD1. There are 13 residues in the CDR3. The V gene end was trimmed by 3 bases and the J gene end by 13 bases; junction bases not matched to a gene: 7. The CDR3 protein is CASSFLGQGGLTF. The CDR3 coding sequence is TGTGCCAGCAGTTTTTTGGGACAGGGGGGCCTCACCTTC.

This clonotype was seen more than once but under ten times. The chain employs TRBV28 and TRBJ2-3; D gene uncertain. Germline lookup yields CDR1 MDHEN and CDR2 SYDVKM. The CDR3 is 14 amino acids. V lost 6 bases and J 4 bases, leaving 14 bases between the germline ends. The CDR3 nucleotides read TGTGCCAGCAGCCTAATCCCCATTTCAGATACGCAGTATTTT. It encodes CASSLIPISDTQYF.

There are many counts of this clonotype. The chain combines TRBV7-6 with TRBJ2-1, with 13 bases matching TRBD2. Trimming cost V 5 bases and J 7 bases; bases outside gene matches: 17. The CDR3 is 19 amino acids. Germline V lookup: CDR1 SGHVS, CDR2 FNYEAQ. CDR3 bases: TGTGCCAGCAGCCCCCGACTAGCGGGAGGCACGAGGCTGCGAAATGAGCAGTTCTTC. This translates into CASSPRLAGGTRLRNEQFF.

In the case of this clonotype: A much bigger clone sits one base away, suggesting this may be a read error. The rearrangement uses TRBV6-8 and TRBJ2-3; 7 positions match TRBD2. The V gene end was trimmed by 0 bases and the J gene end by 7 bases; junction bases not matched to a gene: 10. Germline-derived CDR1 and CDR2 are MNHGY and SAAAGT. This CDR3 has 16 residues. The CDR3 nucleotides read TGTGCCAGCAGTTACTCTAAGCTAGCGGCATCCAATACGCAGTATTTT. Its protein is CASSYSKLAASNTQYF.

In this sample, this clonotype turned up a few times. The J gene is TRBJ2-5, the V gene TRBV5-1, with 12 nucleotides matching TRBD2. CDR3 length equals 18 residues. Unmatched junction bases numbered 8, after V lost 0 bases and J lost 2 bases. Germline loops: CDR1 SGHRS, CDR2 YFSETQ. As DNA, the CDR3 is TGCGCCAGCAGCTTGGCCGGCGGACTAGCGGGGCTGCAAGAGACCCAGTACTTC. This codes for CASSLAGGLAGLQETQYF.